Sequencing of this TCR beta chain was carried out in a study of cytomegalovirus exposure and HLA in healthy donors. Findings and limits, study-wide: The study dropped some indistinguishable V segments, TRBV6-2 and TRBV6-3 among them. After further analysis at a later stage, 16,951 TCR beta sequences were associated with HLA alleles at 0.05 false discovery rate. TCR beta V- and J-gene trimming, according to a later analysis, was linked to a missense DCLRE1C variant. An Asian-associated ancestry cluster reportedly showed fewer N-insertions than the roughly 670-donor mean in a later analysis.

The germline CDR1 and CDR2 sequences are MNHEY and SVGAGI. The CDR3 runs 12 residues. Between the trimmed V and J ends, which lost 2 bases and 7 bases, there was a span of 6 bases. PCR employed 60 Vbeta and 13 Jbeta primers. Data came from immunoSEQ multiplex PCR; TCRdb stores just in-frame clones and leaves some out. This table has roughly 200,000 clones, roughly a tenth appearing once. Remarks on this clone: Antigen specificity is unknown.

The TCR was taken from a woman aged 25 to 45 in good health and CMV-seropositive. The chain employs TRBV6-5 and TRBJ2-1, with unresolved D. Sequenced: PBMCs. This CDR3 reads CASSYGVNEQFF. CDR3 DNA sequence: TGTGCCAGCAGTTACGGAGTTAATGAGCAGTTCTTC.